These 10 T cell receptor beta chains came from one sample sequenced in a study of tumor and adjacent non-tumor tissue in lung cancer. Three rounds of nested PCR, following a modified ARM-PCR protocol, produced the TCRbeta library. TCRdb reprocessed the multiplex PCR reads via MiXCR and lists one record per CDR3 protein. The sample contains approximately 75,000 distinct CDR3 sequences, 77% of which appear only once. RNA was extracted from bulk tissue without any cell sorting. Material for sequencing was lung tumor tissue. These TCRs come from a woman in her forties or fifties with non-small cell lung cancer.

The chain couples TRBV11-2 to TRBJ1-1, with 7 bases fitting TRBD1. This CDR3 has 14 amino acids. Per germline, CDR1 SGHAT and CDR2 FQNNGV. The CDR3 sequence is CDNSFLDRRTEAFF. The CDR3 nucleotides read TGTGACAACAGCTTTTTGGACAGGCGCACTGAAGCTTTCTTT. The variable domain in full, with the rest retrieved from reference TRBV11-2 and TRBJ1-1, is EAGVAQSPRYKIIEKRQSVAFWCNPISGHATLYWYQQILGQGPKLLIQFQNNGVVDDSQLPKDRFSAERLKGVDSTLKIQPAKLEDSAVYLCDNSFLDRRTEAFFGQGTRLTVV.

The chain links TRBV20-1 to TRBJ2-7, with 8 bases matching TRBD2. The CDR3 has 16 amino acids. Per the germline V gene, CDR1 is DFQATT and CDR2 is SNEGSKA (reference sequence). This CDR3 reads CGVRKPAGGRTYEQYF. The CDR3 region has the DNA TGCGGTGTTAGAAAGCCCGCGGGCGGGAGGACCTACGAGCAGTACTTC.

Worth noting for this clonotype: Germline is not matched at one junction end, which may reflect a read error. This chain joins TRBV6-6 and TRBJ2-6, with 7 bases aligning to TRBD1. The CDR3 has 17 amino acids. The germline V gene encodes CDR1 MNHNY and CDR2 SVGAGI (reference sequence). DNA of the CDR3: TGTGCCTGCAGACAGGGCGGTTCGTTTTCTGGGGCCAACATCCTGACTTTC. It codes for CACRQGGSFSGANILTF.

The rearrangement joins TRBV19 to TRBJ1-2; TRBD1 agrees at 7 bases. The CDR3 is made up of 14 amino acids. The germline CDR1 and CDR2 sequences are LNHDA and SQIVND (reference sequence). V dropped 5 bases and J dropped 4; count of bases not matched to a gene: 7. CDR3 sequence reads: CASSVGQATYGYTF. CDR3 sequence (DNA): TGTGCCAGTAGTGTTGGACAGGCGACCTATGGCTACACCTTC.

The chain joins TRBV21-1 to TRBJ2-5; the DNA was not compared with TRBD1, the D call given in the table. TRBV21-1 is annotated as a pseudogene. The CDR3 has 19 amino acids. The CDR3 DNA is TGTGCCAGCAGCCCACACACAGGGGGCGGACGGGTCTGGATAGAGACCCACTACTTC. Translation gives CASSPHTGGGRVWIETHYF.

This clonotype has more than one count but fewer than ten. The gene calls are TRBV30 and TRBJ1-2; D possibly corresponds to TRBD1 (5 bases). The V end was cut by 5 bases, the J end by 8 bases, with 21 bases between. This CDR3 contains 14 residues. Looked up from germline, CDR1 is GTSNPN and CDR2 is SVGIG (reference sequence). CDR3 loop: CAWVVSRALPGYTF. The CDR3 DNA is TGTGCCTGGGTTGTGAGCAGGGCATTGCCCGGCTACACCTTC. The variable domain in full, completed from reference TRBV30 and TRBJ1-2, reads SQTIHQWPATLVQPVGSPLSLECTVEGTSNPNLYWYRQAAGRGLQLLFYSVGIGQISSEVPQNLSASRPQDRQFILSSKKLLLSDSGFYLCAWVVSRALPGYTFGSGTRLTVV.

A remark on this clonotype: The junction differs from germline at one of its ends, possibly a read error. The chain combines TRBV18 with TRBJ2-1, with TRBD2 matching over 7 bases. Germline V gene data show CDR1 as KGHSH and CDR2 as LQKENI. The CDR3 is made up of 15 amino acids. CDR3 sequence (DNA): TGTGCCAGCTCGCCACCGGCGGGAGCCAACAATGAGCAGTTCTTC. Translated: CASSPPAGANNEQFF. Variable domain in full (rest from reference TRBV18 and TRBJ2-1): NAGVMQNPRHLVRRRGQEARLRCSPMKGHSHVYWYRQLPEEGLKFMVYLQKENIIDESGMPKERFSAEFPKEGPSILRIQQVVRGDSAAYFCASSPPAGANNEQFFGPGTRLTVL.

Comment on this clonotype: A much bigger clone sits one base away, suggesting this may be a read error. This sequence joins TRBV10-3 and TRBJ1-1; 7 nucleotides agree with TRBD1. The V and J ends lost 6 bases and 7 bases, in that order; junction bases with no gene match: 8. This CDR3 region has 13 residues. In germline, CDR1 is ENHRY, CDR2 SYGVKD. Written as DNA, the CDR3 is TGTGCCATCAGCGACAGGGCTTCCCGTGAAGCTTTCTTT. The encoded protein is CAISDRASREAFF.

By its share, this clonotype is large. The CDR3 nucleotides are TGTGCCAGCAGTGAAGTGGGAGGGGGTGTTGGGGCCAACGTCCTGACTTTC. It specifies CASSEVGGGVGANVLTF. The V gene is TRBV6-1, the J gene TRBJ2-6; D might be TRBD2 (7 bases). Trimming stripped 1 base from V and 3 bases from J, with 13 bases between. From germline, CDR1 is MNHNS and CDR2 SASEGT. The CDR3 runs 17 residues.

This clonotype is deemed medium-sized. The CDR3 DNA sequence: TGTGCCATCGGGCCAGGACGAGAGACCCAGTACTTC. Protein: CAIGPGRETQYF. The J gene is TRBJ2-5, the V gene TRBV10-3; D is unresolved. Germline V gene sequence: CDR1 ENHRY, CDR2 SYGVKD. V was pared by 8 bases and J by 4 bases, with 11 bases between. The CDR3 extends over 12 amino acids.